This T cell receptor beta chain was profiled in a study of shared clonotypes between healthy human individuals. Every one of the donors was a Caucasian adult that lived in Nashville, Tennessee. For every subset, genomic DNA was evenly distributed across several immunoSEQ plates. Profiling relied on immunoSEQ multiplex PCR, and the TCRdb table lists in-frame clones only, not all of them. This table has about 2.3 million clones, approximately 93% appearing once. V lost 4 bases to trimming and J lost 3 bases; unmatched junction nucleotides: 4. Germline V gene sequence: CDR1 SGHRS, CDR2 YFSETQ. This CDR3 is built from 14 residues.

The source material was naive CD4+ T cells from PBMCs. Indicated subset: CD45RA+ positively selected. The clonotype was recovered from a man aged 18 to 29 in good health. Some clones in this sample may be carry-over from other donors' samples. J is TRBJ2-5 and V is TRBV5-1, with TRBD1 matching over 9 bases. DNA for the CDR3: TGCGCCAGCAGCCGTACAGGGGGCGAAGAGACCCAGTACTTC. This sequence encodes CASSRTGGEETQYF.